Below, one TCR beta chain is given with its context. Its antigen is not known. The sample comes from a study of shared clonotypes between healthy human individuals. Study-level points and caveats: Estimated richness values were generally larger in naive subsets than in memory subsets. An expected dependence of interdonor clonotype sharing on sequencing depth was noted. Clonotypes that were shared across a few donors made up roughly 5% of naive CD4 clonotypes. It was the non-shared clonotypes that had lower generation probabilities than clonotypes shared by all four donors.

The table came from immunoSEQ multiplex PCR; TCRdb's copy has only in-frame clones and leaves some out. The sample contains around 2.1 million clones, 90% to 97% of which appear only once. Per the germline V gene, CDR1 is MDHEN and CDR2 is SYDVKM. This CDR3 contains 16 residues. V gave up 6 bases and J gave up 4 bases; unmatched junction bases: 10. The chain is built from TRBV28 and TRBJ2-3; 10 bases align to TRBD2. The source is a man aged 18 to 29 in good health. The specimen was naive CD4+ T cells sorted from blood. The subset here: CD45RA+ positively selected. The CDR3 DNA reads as TGTGCCAGCAGCCAATCTGCTAGCGGGAGTGCAGATACGCAGTATTTT. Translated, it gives CASSQSASGSADTQYF.